This TCR beta chain was profiled in a study of T cells in Graves' hyperthyroidism and ophthalmopathy. Amplification of TCR beta CDR3 regions used RNA as the template. The TCR CDR3 was amplified in a first-round RT-PCR using the HTBI primer set. TCRdb recomputed calls from the multiplex PCR reads with MiXCR, one row per CDR3 protein. The profile shows roughly 180,000 distinct CDR3 sequences, about a sixth of them singletons. Looked up from germline, CDR1 is SGHRS and CDR2 is YFSETQ. The CDR3 is 13 residues long. V shed 0 bases and J shed 13 bases, with 16 bases lying between them. Researchers defined stable Graves' hyperthyroidism as no ophthalmopathy progression within 18 months. This clonotype was detected a few times.

The chain has TRBV5-1 and TRBJ1-2; no reliable D call. The receptor's source is a woman between 50 and 59 years old with Graves' hyperthyroidism. Sequencing used blood. The CDR3 spells CASSLGSAMESTF. The CDR3 nucleotides read TGCGCCAGCAGCTTGGGGTCCGCCATGGAAAGCACCTTC.